Below, 32 T cell receptor beta chains from the same sample are listed, as sequenced in a study of PD-1 blockade in mismatch repair-deficient tumors. Repertoires were generated with immunoSEQ multiplex PCR, while TCRdb's copy carries only in-frame clones and drops some. The sample includes some 50,000 clones, 77% of them seen just once. Source: PBMCs, taken before pembrolizumab treatment. These receptors were collected from an adult with mismatch repair-deficient cancer.

The genes are TRBV19 and TRBJ2-1; D is uncertain. Trimming took 4 bases from V and 0 from J, leaving 16 bases between them. Germline assignment: CDR1 LNHDA and CDR2 SQIVND (reference sequence). The CDR3 loop spans 17 amino acids. CDR3 DNA sequence: TGTGCCAGTAGTAAGTCGGTGGGTCTTAGCTCCTACAATGAGCAGTTCTTC. This codes for CASSKSVGLSSYNEQFF.

The chain employs TRBV5-4 and TRBJ2-3; D is unclear. Germline CDR1 reads SGHNT; CDR2 reads YYREEE (reference sequence). V lost 0 bases, J lost 0 bases, and 11 bases lay in between. The CDR3 is made up of 16 amino acids. The CDR3 bases are TGTGCCAGCAGCTTGGCCGGCGGTTCTAGCACAGATACGCAGTATTTT. It translates to CASSLAGGSSTDTQYF.

The chain is built from TRBV6-5 and TRBJ1-1; D call uncertain. CDR1 is MNHEY, CDR2 SVGAGI, per germline. Between the trimmed V and J ends, which lost 5 bases and 0 bases, there was a span of 7 bases. The CDR3 loop spans 13 amino acids. This CDR3 reads CASSRTVNTEAFF. The CDR3 DNA is TGTGCCAGCAGTCGGACCGTGAACACTGAAGCTTTCTTT.

The rearrangement joins TRBV5-1 to TRBJ2-6, with a possible D match to TRBD1 (6 bases). The CDR3 has 17 amino acids. With 4 bases removed from V and 0 bases from J, the gap between germline ends came to 14 bases. Per the germline V gene, CDR1 is SGHRS and CDR2 is YFSETQ. CDR3 in amino acids: CASSPGHQGSGANVLTF. The CDR3 nucleotides read TGCGCCAGCAGCCCGGGACACCAAGGCTCTGGGGCCAACGTCCTGACTTTC.

The chain links TRBV5-1 to TRBJ2-2, with 16 positions matching TRBD2. Germline V gene data show CDR1 as SGHRS and CDR2 as YFSETQ. The CDR3 contains 18 residues. Unmatched junction bases numbered 4, after V lost 2 bases and J lost 3 bases. The DNA for the CDR3 is TGCGCCAGCAGCTTTGGGACTAGCGGGAGGGCCCACACCGGGGAGCTGTTTTTT. Residues: CASSFGTSGRAHTGELFF.

The V call is TRBV6-5, the J call TRBJ2-3; no reliable D call. Germline assignment: CDR1 MNHEY and CDR2 SVGAGI. V shed 2 bases and J shed 1 base, with 4 bases lying between them. The CDR3 is made up of 13 amino acids. The CDR3 loop reads CASSYLGTDTQYF. The CDR3 nucleotides are TGTGCCAGCAGTTACCTAGGCACAGATACGCAGTATTTT.

Note on this clone: Other DNA sequences in this sample translate to the same CDR3. The rearrangement links TRBV4-3 to TRBJ2-7; TRBD2 matches 9 bases. The CDR3 loop spans 17 amino acids. CDR1 is LGHNA and CDR2 is YSLEER in the germline V gene. The J segment lost 0 bases and the V segment lost 6 bases, leaving 12 bases of the junction unmatched. The CDR3 here is CASSTSLSGGTSYEQYF. The CDR3 bases are TGCGCCAGCAGTACTTCCCTTAGCGGGGGAACCTCCTACGAGCAGTACTTC.

J is TRBJ1-1 and V is TRBV7-2; 9 bases are a match to TRBD1. Trimming removed 1 base from V and 14 bases from J; junction bases left unmatched: 8. The CDR3 spans 13 residues. Per germline, CDR1 SGHTA and CDR2 FQGNSA. The CDR3 region is CASSLVADRGAFF. The CDR3 DNA reads TGTGCCAGCAGCTTAGTTGCGGACAGGGGAGCATTCTTT. Variable domain in full (rest from reference TRBV7-2 and TRBJ1-1): GAGVSQSPSNKVTEKGKDVELRCDPISGHTALYWYRQSLGQGLEFLIYFQGNSAPDKSGLPSDRFSAERTGGSVSTLTIQRTQQEDSAVYLCASSLVADRGAFFGQGTRLTVV.

This sequence joins TRBV19 and TRBJ2-7; unclear D gene. Germline CDR1 reads LNHDA; CDR2 reads SQIVND (reference sequence). V lost 5 bases to trimming and J lost 3 bases, with 11 bases between them. The CDR3 has 13 residues. The CDR3 sequence is CASSADILYEQYF. CDR3 bases: TGTGCCAGTAGTGCCGACATACTCTACGAGCAGTACTTC.

The chain recombines TRBV10-3 with TRBJ2-3; 9 nucleotides agree with TRBD1. Trimming cost V 3 bases and J 3 bases; bases outside gene matches: 4. The germline V gene has CDR1 ENHRY and CDR2 SYGVKD. This CDR3 contains 15 residues. The CDR3 region is CAISDAGQGTDTQYF. CDR3 coding DNA: TGTGCCATCAGTGATGCCGGACAGGGGACAGATACGCAGTATTTT.

The chain recombines TRBV6-1 with TRBJ1-5; D possibly corresponds to TRBD1 (5 bases). The germline CDR1 and CDR2 sequences are MNHNS and SASEGT. The CDR3 consists of 17 residues. V lost 2 bases, J lost 3 bases, and 17 bases lay in between. The CDR3 is CASSERASATVNQPQHF. CDR3 coding DNA: TGTGCCAGCAGTGAAAGGGCCTCGGCGACAGTCAATCAGCCCCAGCATTTT.

V gene TRBV9 combines with J gene TRBJ1-1; no reliable D call. Germline assignment: CDR1 SGDLS and CDR2 YYNGEE. The CDR3 is 13 residues long. V gave up 0 bases and J gave up 7 bases, with 10 bases separating them. The CDR3 nucleotides are TGTGCCAGCAGCGTAGGTGAGGGAGGTGAAGCTTTCTTT. It encodes CASSVGEGGEAFF.

This clone turned up a few times. V is TRBV10-2 and J is TRBJ2-3, with TRBD2 matching over 8 bases. This CDR3 comprises 14 residues. J gave up 1 base and V 3 bases, and 0 bases lay outside the gene matches. Germline lookup yields CDR1 WSHSY and CDR2 SAAADI. The CDR3 loop is CASSDGGGTDTQYF. The CDR3 DNA sequence: TGCGCCAGCAGTGACGGGGGGGGCACAGATACGCAGTATTTT.

V gene TRBV9 combines with J gene TRBJ2-1; tentatively, D is TRBD1 or TRBD2 (5 bases each). The CDR3 has 15 amino acids. Trimming shortened V by 0 bases and J by 3 bases, and 10 bases separated the two germline ends. Germline assignment: CDR1 SGDLS and CDR2 YYNGEE. The CDR3 bases are TGTGCCAGCAGCGTAGTTGGGGACCTCTACAATGAGCAGTTCTTC. This sequence encodes CASSVVGDLYNEQFF.

In this sample, this clone turned up once. V gene TRBV9 combines with J gene TRBJ2-1, with D perhaps matching TRBD2 (6 bases). The V gene's germline CDR1 is SGDLS and CDR2 YYNGEE. The CDR3 loop spans 13 amino acids. Trimming left V 3 bases short and J 6 bases short, with 10 bases between. The DNA for the CDR3 is TGTGCCAGCAGCGAGGGACTGGGCAATGAGCAGTTCTTC. It codes for CASSEGLGNEQFF.

The V gene is TRBV5-6, the J gene TRBJ2-1, with D possibly matching TRBD2 (5 bases). Trimming took 1 base from V and 3 from J, leaving 11 bases between them. CDR1 SGHDT and CDR2 YYEEEE come from the germline V gene. CDR3 length equals 15 residues. In DNA, the CDR3 is TGTGCCAGCAGCTTGACGGGGAATCGCTACAATGAGCAGTTCTTC. Its translation: CASSLTGNRYNEQFF.

CDR3 in amino acids: CASSDKLAGGSGELFF. In DNA form, the CDR3 reads TGTGCCAGCAGCGACAAACTAGCGGGAGGGTCCGGGGAGCTGTTTTTT. The V gene is TRBV14, the J gene TRBJ2-2; 13 positions match TRBD2. Germline trimming cut 5 bases from V and 6 bases from J; bases unmatched to any gene: 6. The germline V gene encodes CDR1 SGHDN and CDR2 FVKESK. The CDR3 length is 16 residues.

The chain employs TRBV2 and TRBJ1-1; D gene uncertain. Germline V gives CDR1 SNHLY, CDR2 FYNNEI. The CDR3 consists of 15 residues. With 2 bases removed from V and 0 bases from J, the gap between germline ends came to 10 bases. CDR3 amino acids: CASSEFGNMNTEAFF. Here the CDR3 DNA reads TGTGCCAGCAGTGAATTTGGCAACATGAACACTGAAGCTTTCTTT.

The rearrangement links TRBV19 to TRBJ2-7; D unclear. Deletions cut 1 base from V and 4 bases from J, with 8 bases between. This CDR3 spans 13 amino acids. Germline-derived CDR1 and CDR2 are LNHDA and SQIVND (reference sequence). CDR3 bases: TGTGCCAGTAGTATAGGCGGACGTTACGAGCAGTACTTC. Translated, it gives CASSIGGRYEQYF.

This chain joins TRBV6-5 and TRBJ1-1, with D maybe TRBD1 (5 bases). This CDR3 region has 13 residues. Germline CDR1 and CDR2: MNHEY and SVGAGI. Trimming stripped 11 bases from V and 0 bases from J, with 13 bases between. CDR3 coding DNA: TGTGCCGCCAGGGTCGGAGTGAACACTGAAGCTTTCTTT. Translating it yields CAARVGVNTEAFF.

V usage is TRBV6-6 and J usage is TRBJ2-7, with D tentatively TRBD1 (6 bases). Germline V gene lookup returns CDR1 MNHNY and CDR2 SVGAGI (reference sequence). V lost 6 bases and J lost 0, with 12 bases in between. The length of the CDR3 is 14 residues. The CDR3 DNA reads as TGTGCCAGCAGACAAACAGGGAGCTCCTACGAGCAGTACTTC. Encoded protein: CASRQTGSSYEQYF.

The chain employs TRBV5-6 and TRBJ1-1; D ambiguous. V was pared by 0 bases and J by 1 base, with 7 bases between. Germline V gene data show CDR1 as SGHDT and CDR2 as YYEEEE. The CDR3 extends over 14 amino acids. The CDR3 reads CASSLDVGNTEAFF. DNA for the CDR3: TGTGCCAGCAGCTTGGATGTGGGGAACACTGAAGCTTTCTTT. Full variable domain (missing parts from reference TRBV5-6 and TRBJ1-1): DAGVTQSPTHLIKTRGQQVTLRCSPKSGHDTVSWYQQALGQGPQFIFQYYEEEERQRGNFPDRFSGHQFPNYSSELNVNALLLGDSALYLCASSLDVGNTEAFFGQGTRLTVV.

The rearrangement joins TRBV30 to TRBJ1-2, with TRBD1 matching over 10 bases. The V gene's germline CDR1 is GTSNPN and CDR2 SVGIG (reference sequence). Unmatched junction bases numbered 10, after V lost 8 bases and J lost 7 bases. This CDR3 has 13 amino acids. CDR3 DNA: TGTGCCGGATCCGGGACAGGGGTTTCTGGCTACACCTTC. As protein: CAGSGTGVSGYTF.

The chain has TRBV7-3 and TRBJ2-5; D is undetermined. Trimming left V 3 bases short and J 2 bases short, with 7 bases between. The CDR3 extends over 13 amino acids. The germline V gene encodes CDR1 SGHTA and CDR2 FQGTGA. CDR3 sequence: CASSFTRQETQYF. DNA of the CDR3: TGTGCCAGCAGCTTCACACGACAAGAGACCCAGTACTTC.

This clone was observed once. CDR3 loop: CASSFGGYAREKRGEQYF. The CDR3 bases are TGTGCCAGCAGCTTCGGGGGGTATGCGCGGGAGAAACGGGGGGAGCAGTACTTC. The V call is TRBV11-2, the J call TRBJ2-7; 7 bases agree with TRBD2. With 3 bases clipped from V and 7 bases from J, the junction kept 21 bases outside the gene matches. The CDR3 has 18 amino acids. Germline CDR1 reads SGHAT; CDR2 reads FQNNGV. Full variable domain (missing parts from reference TRBV11-2 and TRBJ2-7): EAGVAQSPRYKIIEKRQSVAFWCNPISGHATLYWYQQILGQGPKLLIQFQNNGVVDDSQLPKDRFSAERLKGVDSTLKIQPAKLEDSAVYLCASSFGGYAREKRGEQYFGPGTRLTVT.

This clone was seen more than once but under ten times. The rearrangement joins TRBV9 to TRBJ2-5; TRBD2 aligns across 8 bases. Germline CDR1 and CDR2: SGDLS and YYNGEE. The CDR3 sequence is 14 residues long. Losses at the gene ends were 1 base for V and 3 bases for J; bases not matched to a gene: 2. CDR3 nucleotides: TGTGCCAGCAGCGTATATAGCGGGGAAGAGACCCAGTACTTC. Amino acid sequence: CASSVYSGEETQYF.

V and J are TRBV29-1 and TRBJ1-1; D is undetermined. This CDR3 is built from 11 residues. CDR1 and CDR2 from the germline V gene are SQVTM and ANQGSEA. V lost 0 bases and J 4 bases, leaving 3 bases between the germline ends. CDR3: CSVEESTEAFF. The CDR3 bases are TGCAGCGTTGAAGAGAGCACTGAAGCTTTCTTT.

V gene TRBV4-1 combines with J gene TRBJ2-3, with D unresolved. Trimming left V 0 bases short and J 0 bases short, with 10 bases between. Per germline, CDR1 MGHRA and CDR2 YSYEKL. The CDR3 contains 16 residues. The CDR3 protein is CASSQEGGASTDTQYF. DNA for the CDR3: TGCGCCAGCAGCCAAGAGGGCGGAGCTAGCACAGATACGCAGTATTTT.

Only a few counts were recorded for this clone. This sequence joins TRBV30 and TRBJ1-1; TRBD1 is a possible D gene (6 bases). This CDR3 has 10 amino acids. Trimming took off 5 bases at V and 12 bases at J, with 13 bases between the two ends. CDR1 is GTSNPN and CDR2 is SVGIG in the germline V gene (reference sequence). CDR3 coding DNA: TGTGCCTGGGCTGGGAGGGGGACTTTCTTT. This encodes CAWAGRGTFF.

This chain joins TRBV6-1 and TRBJ1-1; D remains unclear. V lost 6 bases and J lost 3, with 5 bases in between. The CDR3 runs to 11 residues. Germline V gene sequence: CDR1 MNHNS, CDR2 SASEGT. The CDR3 DNA is TGTGCCAGCAGGGAATACACTGAAGCTTTCTTT. This sequence encodes CASREYTEAFF.

This chain uses TRBV2 with TRBJ2-1, with unresolved D. The CDR3 has 11 residues. Germline V CDR1 and CDR2: SNHLY, FYNNEI. V was pared by 4 bases and J by 9 bases, with 7 bases between. The CDR3 here is CASSASAEQFF. The CDR3 DNA sequence: TGTGCCAGCAGTGCCTCGGCTGAGCAGTTCTTC.

The chain couples TRBV7-3 to TRBJ2-3; TRBD2 matches 7 bases. Germline-derived CDR1 and CDR2 are SGHTA and FQGTGA. The CDR3 runs 16 residues. J lost 3 bases, V lost 3 bases, and 9 bases had no gene match. The CDR3 nucleotides are TGTGCCAGCAGCTTTAGTGGGAGGGCCTTAACAGATACGCAGTATTTT. Translating gives CASSFSGRALTDTQYF. Full variable domain (outside the CDR3, taken from reference TRBV7-3 and TRBJ2-3): GAGVSQTPSNKVTEKGKYVELRCDPISGHTALYWYRQSLGQGPEFLIYFQGTGAADDSGLPNDRFFAVRPEGSVSTLKIQRTERGDSAVYLCASSFSGRALTDTQYFGPGTRLTVL.